The 28 T cell receptor beta chains given below trace back to one sample, sequenced in a study of CD8+ T cells in alopecia areata. Treatment noted: oral pan-JAK inhibitor, 5-10 mg twice daily. RNA was extracted and reverse transcribed into cDNA as the sequencing template. The data were produced by immunoSEQ multiplex PCR, yet TCRdb's version contains in-frame clones alone and is incomplete. The profile shows nearly 200,000 clones, 58% of them singletons. The sequencing here drew on CD4+ T cells sorted from blood, taken at week 24, from a patient treated with tofacitinib. These receptors were collected from a human donor with alopecia areata.

In this sample, this clone turned up once. The gene calls are TRBV23-1 and TRBJ2-3; 7 bases fit TRBD1. TRBV23-1 is recorded as an ORF, its role being uncertain. Trimming removed 0 bases from V and 0 bases from J; junction bases left unmatched: 12. The CDR3 sequence is 19 residues long. The CDR3 coding sequence is TGCGCCAGCAGTCAATCCTGGGACAGCTTGCTAGCTAGCACAGATACGCAGTATTTT. It yields the protein CASSQSWDSLLASTDTQYF.

This clone turned up a few times. The chain employs TRBV6-1 and TRBJ1-1; D not resolved. Trimming cost V 6 bases and J 0 bases, with 11 bases left between them. This CDR3 is 14 amino acids long. Germline V gene lookup returns CDR1 MNHNS and CDR2 SASEGT. The DNA for the CDR3 is TGTGCCAGCAGGGCTGCGTACATGAACACTGAAGCTTTCTTT. As protein: CASRAAYMNTEAFF.

The chain employs TRBV19 and TRBJ2-2; 7 bases agree with TRBD2. This CDR3 comprises 14 residues. The V gene end was trimmed by 7 bases and the J gene end by 2 bases; junction bases not matched to a gene: 4. Per the germline V gene, CDR1 is LNHDA and CDR2 is SQIVND (reference sequence). CDR3 in amino acids: CASTPGLNTGELFF. The DNA of the CDR3 is TGTGCCAGTACTCCGGGACTAAACACCGGGGAGCTGTTTTTT. The full variable domain, in which reference TRBV19 and TRBJ2-2 provide the parts outside the CDR3, is DGGITQSPKYLFRKEGQNVTLSCEQNLNHDAMYWYRQDPGQGLRLIYYSQIVNDFQKGDIAEGYSVSREKKESFPLTVTSAQKNPTAFYLCASTPGLNTGELFFGEGSRLTVL.

The genes are TRBV29-1 and TRBJ1-2, with 7 bases identical to TRBD1. The CDR3 has 13 amino acids. V was pared by 6 bases and J by 4 bases, with 8 bases of the junction left unmatched. Looked up from germline, CDR1 is SQVTM and CDR2 is ANQGSEA. The DNA for the CDR3 is TGCAGCGTCCCGGACAGGACGGGCTATGGCTACACCTTC. Translating it yields CSVPDRTGYGYTF.

The rearrangement uses TRBV7-8 and TRBJ2-7, with TRBD1 identical over 8 bases. Germline values: CDR1 SGHVS, CDR2 FQNEAQ. V was pared by 3 bases and J by 3 bases, with 7 bases of the junction left unmatched. The CDR3 has 15 amino acids. The CDR3 spells CASSLWQGALYEQYF. The CDR3 DNA follows: TGTGCCAGCAGCTTGTGGCAGGGGGCCCTCTACGAGCAGTACTTC. Variable domain in full (rest from reference TRBV7-8 and TRBJ2-7): GAGVSQSPRYKVAKRGQDVALRCDPISGHVSLFWYQQALGQGPEFLTYFQNEAQLDKSGLPSDRFFAERPEGSVSTLKIQRTQQEDSAVYLCASSLWQGALYEQYFGPGTRLTVT.

The DNA of the CDR3 is TGTGCCATCAGTCCTCTCACGACAGGGGGGGACGAGCAGTACTTC. Amino acids: CAISPLTTGGDEQYF. This rearrangement joins TRBV10-3 to TRBJ2-7; 9 bases are shared with TRBD1. CDR1 and CDR2 from the germline V gene are ENHRY and SYGVKD. The CDR3 spans 15 residues. With V trimmed by 5 bases and J by 5 bases, 10 bases remained unmatched.

The chain combines TRBV9 with TRBJ1-2; TRBD1 aligns across 7 bases. V gave up 4 bases and J gave up 2 bases; unmatched junction bases: 8. The CDR3 consists of 15 residues. Germline V CDR1 and CDR2: SGDLS, YYNGEE. CDR3 nucleotides: TGTGCCAGCAGCCCCCGACAGGGTGCCAACTATGGCTACACCTTC. Encoded protein: CASSPRQGANYGYTF.

V usage is TRBV30 and J usage is TRBJ2-7, with 11 bases fitting TRBD1. The length of the CDR3 is 12 residues. Germline V gene lookup returns CDR1 GTSNPN and CDR2 SVGIG (reference sequence). The ends lost 8 bases at V and 7 bases at J; junction bases unmatched: 7. DNA of the CDR3: TGTGCCGCCGGACAGGGGGCGAGGGAGCAGTACTTC. Protein product: CAAGQGAREQYF.

The gene calls are TRBV5-1 and TRBJ2-3; 9 nucleotides line up with TRBD2. This CDR3 spans 16 amino acids. The junction had 4 bases not matched to a gene; V was cut back by 0 bases and J by 2 bases. The germline CDR1 and CDR2 sequences are SGHRS and YFSETQ. CDR3: CASSLEGGRATDTQYF. In DNA, the CDR3 is TGCGCCAGCAGCTTGGAGGGCGGGAGGGCCACAGATACGCAGTATTTT. Filled out from reference TRBV5-1 and TRBJ2-3, the complete variable domain reads KAGVTQTPRYLIKTRGQQVTLSCSPISGHRSVSWYQQTPGQGLQFLFEYFSETQRNKGNFPGRFSGRQFSNSRSEMNVSTLELGDSALYLCASSLEGGRATDTQYFGPGTRLTVL.

The rearrangement joins TRBV4-3 to TRBJ1-5, with 7 bases matching TRBD1. The CDR3 extends over 16 amino acids. With 2 bases clipped from V and 2 bases from J, the junction kept 6 bases outside the gene matches. From germline, CDR1 is LGHNA and CDR2 YSLEER. The DNA for the CDR3 is TGCGCCAGCAGCCAACAACAGGGGTTGGGCAATCAGCCCCAGCATTTT. This gives the protein CASSQQQGLGNQPQHF.

This clone was counted only a few times. The V call is TRBV28, the J call TRBJ2-1, with D possibly being TRBD1 or TRBD2 (5 bases each). The CDR3 is 10 residues long. Per the germline V gene, CDR1 is MDHEN and CDR2 is SYDVKM. The V end was cut by 7 bases, the J end by 14 bases, with 12 bases between. The CDR3 DNA reads TGTGCCAGCAAAGGGACCAGGGAGTTCTTC. This translates into CASKGTREFF.

This clone was found a few times. The chain recombines TRBV2 with TRBJ2-5; 13 nucleotides agree with TRBD2. Trimming took 5 bases from V and 5 from J; bases not matched to a gene: 5. Germline V gives CDR1 SNHLY, CDR2 FYNNEI. The CDR3 is made up of 15 amino acids. CDR3 loop: CASSTGTSGVETQYF. CDR3 bases: TGTGCCAGCAGTACCGGGACTAGCGGGGTGGAGACCCAGTACTTC.

This clone appeared a few times. This chain connects TRBV29-1 to TRBJ2-2; 10 nucleotides agree with TRBD2. This CDR3 comprises 15 residues. V shed 4 bases and J 5 bases; nucleotides not matched to a gene: 7. From germline, CDR1 is SQVTM and CDR2 ANQGSEA. The CDR3 coding sequence is TGCAGCGTTGTATCACTAGCGGGACGGACCGGGGAGCTGTTTTTT. This gives the protein CSVVSLAGRTGELFF.

The rearrangement joins TRBV28 to TRBJ2-5; possibly TRBD1 for D (6 bases). The V and J ends lost 4 bases and 3 bases respectively, with 9 bases between them. Germline V gives CDR1 MDHEN, CDR2 SYDVKM. The CDR3 totals 13 residues. The CDR3 loop is CASSSDREETQYF. CDR3 coding DNA: TGTGCCAGCAGTTCGGACAGAGAAGAGACCCAGTACTTC.

The chain carries TRBV29-1 and TRBJ1-5; maybe TRBD1 (5 bases). The CDR3 extends over 12 amino acids. Germline V lookup: CDR1 SQVTM, CDR2 ANQGSEA. V lost 4 bases and J 7 bases, leaving 11 bases between the germline ends. The CDR3 bases are TGCAGCGTTGTCCAGTCAGGGCAGCCCCAGCATTTT. This encodes CSVVQSGQPQHF.

The CDR3 DNA follows: TGTGCCAGCAGCGTAGCGGGGACAGGGGGCCAAGAGACCCAGTACTTC. Its translation is CASSVAGTGGQETQYF. J is TRBJ2-5 and V is TRBV9; TRBD1 matches at 11 bases. The CDR3 has 16 residues. Trimming removed 0 bases from V and 1 base from J; junction bases left unmatched: 2. CDR1 is SGDLS, CDR2 YYNGEE, per germline. Full variable domain (missing parts from reference TRBV9 and TRBJ2-5): DSGVTQTPKHLITATGQRVTLRCSPRSGDLSVYWYQQSLDQGLQFLIQYYNGEERAKGNILERFSAQQFPDLHSELNLSSLELGDSALYFCASSVAGTGGQETQYFGPGTRLLVL.

The chain has TRBV11-2 and TRBJ2-5; TRBD1 matches 8 bases. The germline gives CDR1 SGHAT, CDR2 FQNNGV. This CDR3 is built from 15 residues. The ends lost 5 bases at V and 5 bases at J; junction bases unmatched: 10. CDR3 coding DNA: TGTGCCAGCAGCCAGGGGGCCAGGGGTCGGGAGACCCAGTACTTC. Its protein is CASSQGARGRETQYF.

The chain uses TRBV7-9 and TRBJ2-2; D remains unclear. V lost 4 bases and J lost 0, with 6 bases in between. Looked up from germline, CDR1 is SEHNR and CDR2 is FQNEAQ (reference sequence). This CDR3 comprises 14 residues. CDR3: CASSWDTNTGELFF. The CDR3 region has the DNA TGTGCCAGCAGCTGGGATACGAACACCGGGGAGCTGTTTTTT. Full variable domain (rest looked up from reference TRBV7-9 and TRBJ2-2): DTGVSQNPRHKITKRGQNVTFRCDPISEHNRLYWYRQTLGQGPEFLTYFQNEAQLEKSRLLSDRFSAERPKGSFSTLEIQRTEQGDSAMYLCASSWDTNTGELFFGEGSRLTVL.

The CDR3 is CASSLAGVLDEQYF. CDR3 DNA: TGTGCCAGCAGCTTAGCGGGAGTACTGGACGAGCAGTACTTC. The rearrangement uses TRBV13 and TRBJ2-7; the D gene is possibly TRBD2 (6 bases). This CDR3 spans 14 amino acids. V dropped 1 base and J dropped 5 bases, with 12 bases sitting between them. The germline gives CDR1 PRHDT, CDR2 FYEKMQ (reference sequence).

The V gene is TRBV29-1, the J gene TRBJ2-5; D is uncertain. V was shortened by 5 bases and J by 1 base, with 14 bases between the two germline ends. This CDR3 has 14 residues. CDR1 and CDR2 from the germline V gene are SQVTM and ANQGSEA. The CDR3 reads CSVKQTPRQETQYF. The CDR3 DNA reads as TGCAGCGTTAAACAGACGCCCCGCCAAGAGACCCAGTACTTC.

This clone was seen a single time. One end of the junction is discordant with germline, which a read error may explain. Other DNA sequences in this specimen translate into the identical CDR3. The rearrangement joins TRBV10-3 to TRBJ2-6; 10 positions agree with TRBD1. This CDR3 comprises 15 residues. In germline, CDR1 is ENHRY, CDR2 SYGVKD. The CDR3 loop reads CAIGDRGYGANVLTF. Here the CDR3 DNA reads TGTGCCATCGGGGACAGGGGATATGGGGCTAACGTCCTGACTTTC.

The rearrangement joins TRBV9 to TRBJ2-2; the match to TRBD1 covers 8 bases. V shed 4 bases and J 4 bases; nucleotides not matched to a gene: 12. This CDR3 region has 17 residues. The germline gives CDR1 SGDLS, CDR2 YYNGEE. The CDR3 here is CASSMGTGLPGTGELFF. The CDR3 DNA reads as TGTGCCAGCAGCATGGGGACAGGCCTACCGGGCACCGGGGAGCTGTTTTTT.

The chain joins TRBV25-1 to TRBJ1-2, with TRBD1 as a possible D gene (5 bases). Per the germline V gene, CDR1 is MGHDK and CDR2 is SYGVNS. The CDR3 has 14 amino acids. V was trimmed by 1 base and J by 7 bases, leaving 13 bases between them. CDR3 in amino acids: CASSESGRDFGYTF. In DNA form, the CDR3 reads TGTGCCAGCAGTGAATCCGGCAGGGACTTTGGCTACACCTTC.

The rearrangement uses TRBV5-1 and TRBJ2-7; possibly TRBD1 for D (5 bases). The germline gives CDR1 SGHRS, CDR2 YFSETQ. Trimming pared 2 bases from V and 5 bases from J, leaving 11 bases between. This CDR3 is 13 amino acids long. CDR3 DNA: TGCGCCAGCAGCTTCAGGGAATCTGACGAGCAGTACTTC. Protein: CASSFRESDEQYF.

V is TRBV5-1 and J is TRBJ2-7, with TRBD1 matching 8 bases. There are 14 residues in the CDR3. Germline V gene sequence: CDR1 SGHRS, CDR2 YFSETQ. V was clipped by 4 bases and J by 6 bases; unmatched bases: 9. CDR3 bases: TGCGCCAGCAGCGCCGGACAGGGAAGGACCGAGCAGTACTTC. As protein: CASSAGQGRTEQYF.

V and J are TRBV9 and TRBJ2-3, with 7 bases lining up with TRBD1. V trimming: 4 bases; J trimming: 0 bases; junction bases outside the gene matches: 11. Germline lookup yields CDR1 SGDLS and CDR2 YYNGEE. The CDR3 is 17 residues long. The CDR3 spells CASSSRFDRASTDTQYF. CDR3 nucleotides: TGTGCCAGCAGCTCACGCTTCGACAGGGCTAGCACAGATACGCAGTATTTT.

In its sample, this clone was seen a few times. The chain uses TRBV29-1 and TRBJ2-3; D not certain. Germline CDR1 reads SQVTM; CDR2 reads ANQGSEA. The CDR3 is made up of 14 amino acids. Trimming removed 4 bases from V and 2 bases from J, with 13 bases in between. This chain's CDR3 is CSVVVRGYTDTQYF. In DNA, the CDR3 is TGCAGCGTTGTGGTCAGAGGTTACACAGATACGCAGTATTTT.

This clone was observed a single time. This sample includes further DNA sequences coding for the same CDR3. CDR3 sequence: CASSVGLAGVETQYF. CDR3 DNA sequence: TGTGCCAGCAGCGTAGGACTAGCGGGCGTCGAGACCCAGTACTTC. The chain recombines TRBV9 with TRBJ2-5; 10 bases map to TRBD2. CDR3 length equals 15 residues. The germline gives CDR1 SGDLS, CDR2 YYNGEE. The V segment lost 0 bases and the J segment 5 bases; nucleotides outside the gene matches: 4.